This TCR beta chain was observed in a study of T cells in Graves' hyperthyroidism and ophthalmopathy. About the study: Before any treatment, at initial diagnosis, peripheral blood was collected. Regarding the study as a whole: Also found in blood were most expanded thyroid clonotypes above 0.001.

Orbital computed tomography and thyroid ultrasound, together with serum TRAb and thyroxine and clinical symptoms, were used for diagnoses. As concerns this clonotype: No antigen is known for it.

Amplified regions were TCR beta CDR3 sequences from RNA transcripts. Carried out on the TCR CDR3, a first-round RT-PCR used the HTBI primer set. Using its own MiXCR run on the multiplex PCR reads, TCRdb lists one record per CDR3 protein. The sample has about 350,000 distinct CDR3 sequences; over 15% are singletons. The length of the CDR3 is 16 residues. Germline CDR1 and CDR2: MNHNS and SASEGT. With V trimmed by 6 bases and J by 2 bases, 5 bases remained unmatched. The sequenced sample consisted of blood. The sequence came from a middle-aged woman with Graves' ophthalmopathy. This rearrangement joins TRBV6-1 to TRBJ2-5, with 14 bases identical to TRBD2. Written as DNA, the CDR3 is TGTGCCAGCAGCCATGGACTAGCGGGAGGTCAAGAGACCCAGTACTTC. It encodes CASSHGLAGGQETQYF.